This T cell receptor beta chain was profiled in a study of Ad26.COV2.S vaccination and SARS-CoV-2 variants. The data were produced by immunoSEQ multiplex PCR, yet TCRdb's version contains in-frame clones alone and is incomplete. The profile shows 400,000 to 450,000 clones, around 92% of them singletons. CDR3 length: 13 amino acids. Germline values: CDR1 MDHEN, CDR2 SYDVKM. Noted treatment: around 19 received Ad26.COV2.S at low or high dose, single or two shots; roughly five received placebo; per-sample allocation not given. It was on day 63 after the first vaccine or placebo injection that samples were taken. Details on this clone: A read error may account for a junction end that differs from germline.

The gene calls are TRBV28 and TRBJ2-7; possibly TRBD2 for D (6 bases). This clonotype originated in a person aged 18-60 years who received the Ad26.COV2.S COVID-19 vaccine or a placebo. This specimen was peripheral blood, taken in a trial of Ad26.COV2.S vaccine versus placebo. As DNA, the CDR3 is TGTGCCAGCAGAAGGGACGGGGGTTACGGGCAGTACTTC. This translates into CASRRDGGYGQYF.